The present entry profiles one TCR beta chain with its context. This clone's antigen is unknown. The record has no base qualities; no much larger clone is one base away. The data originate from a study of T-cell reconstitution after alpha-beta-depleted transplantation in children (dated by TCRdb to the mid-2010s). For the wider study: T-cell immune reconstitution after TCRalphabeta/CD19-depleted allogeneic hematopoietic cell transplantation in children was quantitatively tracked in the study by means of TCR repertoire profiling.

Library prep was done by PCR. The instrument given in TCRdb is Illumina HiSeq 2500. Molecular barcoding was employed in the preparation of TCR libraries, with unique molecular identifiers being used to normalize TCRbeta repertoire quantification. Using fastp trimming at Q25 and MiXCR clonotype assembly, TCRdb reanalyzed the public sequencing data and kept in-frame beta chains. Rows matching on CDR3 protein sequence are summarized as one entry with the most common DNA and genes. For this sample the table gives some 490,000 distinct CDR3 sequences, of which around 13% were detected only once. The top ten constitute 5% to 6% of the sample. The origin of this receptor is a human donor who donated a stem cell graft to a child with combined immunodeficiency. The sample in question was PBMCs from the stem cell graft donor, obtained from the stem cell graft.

The nucleotide sequence reads as follows: TGTGCCACCAGTGATTTAGGGGGGAGCCACGAGACCCAGTACTTC. Its translation is CATSDLGGSHETQYF. The sequence links TRBV24-1 to TRBJ2-5; the D call could be TRBD1 or TRBD2, with each sharing 6 bases. From a lookup of the germline V gene, CDR1 and CDR2 are KGHDR and SFDVKD. The CDR3 spans 15 residues, from the cysteine through the phenylalanine. Only the CDR3 part of the read is kept: 45 bases, read in frame from the first base. At the junction V is shortened by 1 base and J by 5 bases, with 13 bases in between.